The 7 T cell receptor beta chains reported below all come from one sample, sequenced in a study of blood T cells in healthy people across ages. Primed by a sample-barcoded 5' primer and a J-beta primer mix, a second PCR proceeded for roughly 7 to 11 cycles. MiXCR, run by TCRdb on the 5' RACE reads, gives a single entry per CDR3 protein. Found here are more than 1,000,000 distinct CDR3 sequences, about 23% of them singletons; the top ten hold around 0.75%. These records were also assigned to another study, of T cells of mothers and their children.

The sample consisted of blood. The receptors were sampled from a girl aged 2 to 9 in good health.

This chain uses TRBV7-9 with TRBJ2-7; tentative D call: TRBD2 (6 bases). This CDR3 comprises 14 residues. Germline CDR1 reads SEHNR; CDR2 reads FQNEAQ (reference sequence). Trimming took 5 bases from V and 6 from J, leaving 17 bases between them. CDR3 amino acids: CASSSPWRVSEQYF. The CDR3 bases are TGTGCCAGCAGCAGCCCTTGGAGGGTCAGCGAGCAGTACTTC. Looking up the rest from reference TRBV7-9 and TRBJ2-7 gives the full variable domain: DTGVSQNPRHKITKRGQNVTFRCDPISEHNRLYWYRQTLGQGPEFLTYFQNEAQLEKSRLLSDRFSAERPKGSFSTLEIQRTEQGDSAMYLCASSSPWRVSEQYFGPGTRLTVT.

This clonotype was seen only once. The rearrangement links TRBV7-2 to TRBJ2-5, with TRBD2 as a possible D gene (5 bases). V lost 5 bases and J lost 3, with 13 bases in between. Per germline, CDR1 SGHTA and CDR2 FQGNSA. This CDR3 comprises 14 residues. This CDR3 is CASSRPAGEETQYF. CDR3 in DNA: TGTGCCAGCAGCCGGCCCGCCGGGGAAGAGACCCAGTACTTC.

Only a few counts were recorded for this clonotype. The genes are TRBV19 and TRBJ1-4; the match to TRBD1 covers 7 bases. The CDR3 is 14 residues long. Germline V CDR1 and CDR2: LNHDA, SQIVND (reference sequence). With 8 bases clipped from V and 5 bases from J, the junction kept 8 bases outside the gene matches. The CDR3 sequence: CASQGGSMNEKLFF. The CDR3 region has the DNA TGTGCCAGTCAAGGGGGCAGTATGAATGAAAAACTGTTTTTT.

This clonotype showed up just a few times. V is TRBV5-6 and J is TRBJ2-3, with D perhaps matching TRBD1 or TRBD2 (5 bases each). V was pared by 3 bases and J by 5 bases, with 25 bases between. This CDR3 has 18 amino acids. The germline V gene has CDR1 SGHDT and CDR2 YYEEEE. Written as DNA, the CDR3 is TGTGCCAGCAGCTCCAGTAACCGGGACCCTCCTTGGGGAGATACGCAGTATTTT. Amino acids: CASSSSNRDPPWGDTQYF.

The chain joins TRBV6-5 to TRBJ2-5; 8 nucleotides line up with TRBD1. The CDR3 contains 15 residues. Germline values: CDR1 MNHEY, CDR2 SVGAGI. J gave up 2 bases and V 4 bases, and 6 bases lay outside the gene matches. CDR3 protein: CASSFVQGVQETQYF. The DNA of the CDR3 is TGTGCCAGCAGTTTCGTACAGGGGGTTCAAGAGACCCAGTACTTC.

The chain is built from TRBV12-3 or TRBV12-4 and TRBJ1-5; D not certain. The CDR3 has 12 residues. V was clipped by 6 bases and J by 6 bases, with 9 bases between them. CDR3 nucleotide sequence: TGTGCCAGCAGCCGTCCTGGTCAGCCCCAGCATTTT. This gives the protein CASSRPGQPQHF.

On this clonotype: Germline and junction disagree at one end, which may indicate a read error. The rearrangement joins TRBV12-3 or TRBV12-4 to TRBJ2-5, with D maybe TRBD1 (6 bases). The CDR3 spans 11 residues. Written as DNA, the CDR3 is TGTGTCAGCAGTTTCCGGGACAAGAAGTACTTC. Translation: CVSSFRDKKYF.